This T cell receptor beta chain was captured in a study of blood T cell repertoires in COVID-19. At the level of the study: Donors in the United States, Italy and Spain gave samples during acute or convalescent COVID-19. PBMCs, B-cell-depleted T cells, or T cells provided the cDNA or gDNA that made up the material.

In the authors' workflow: For nucleated cells, counts were estimated from reference gene primer amplification. Clones were sequenced by immunoSEQ multiplex PCR, and TCRdb holds only the in-frame ones, with some missing. The D gene and trimming were derived from the DNA, and the V and J assignments and clone size from that table. The profile shows about 120,000 clones, 85% to 90% of them singletons. The sample was peripheral blood. The origin of this receptor is a woman aged 70-85 years with acute or convalescent COVID-19.

CDR3 coding DNA: TGTGCCAGCAGGTTTTTAAACACAGATACGCAGTATTTT. Amino acids: CASRFLNTDTQYF. The J gene is TRBJ2-3, the V gene TRBV28; D ambiguous. The length of the CDR3 is 13 residues. From germline, CDR1 is MDHEN and CDR2 SYDVKM. V lost 6 bases and J 2 bases, leaving 9 bases between the germline ends.